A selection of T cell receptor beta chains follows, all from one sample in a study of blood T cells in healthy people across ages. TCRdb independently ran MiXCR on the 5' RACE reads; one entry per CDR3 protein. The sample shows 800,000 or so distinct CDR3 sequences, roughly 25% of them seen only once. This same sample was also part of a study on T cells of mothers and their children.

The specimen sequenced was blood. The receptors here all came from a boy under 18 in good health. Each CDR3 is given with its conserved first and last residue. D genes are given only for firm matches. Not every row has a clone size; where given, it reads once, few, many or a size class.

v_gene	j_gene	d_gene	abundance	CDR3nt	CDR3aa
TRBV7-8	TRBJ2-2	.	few	TGTGCCAGCAGTCTAACAGGGTCGGATACCGGGGAGCTGTTTTTT	CASSLTGSDTGELFF
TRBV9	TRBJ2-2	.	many	TGTGCCAGCAGCCCACCAGGGGGGAGTGACACCGGGGAGCTGTTTTTT	CASSPPGGSDTGELFF
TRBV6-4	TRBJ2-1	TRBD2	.	TGTGCCAGCAGTCCTAAAGCGGGAGGGGGAAACAATGAGCAGTTCTTC	CASSPKAGGGNNEQFF
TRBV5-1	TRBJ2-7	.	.	TGCGCCAGCACGCTGGGAAGAGACTACGAGCAGTACTTC	CASTLGRDYEQYF
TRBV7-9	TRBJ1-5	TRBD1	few	TGTGCCAGCGGATCGACAGGGAATCAGCCCCAGCATTTT	CASGSTGNQPQHF
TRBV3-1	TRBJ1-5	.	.	TGTGCCAGCAGCCACCATGGGGATGGCAATCAGCCCCAGCATTTT	CASSHHGDGNQPQHF
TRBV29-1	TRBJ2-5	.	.	TGCAGCGTTGAAGATCTTCCCCCGGGACCGAGGGTGGAGACCCAGTACTTC	CSVEDLPPGPRVETQYF
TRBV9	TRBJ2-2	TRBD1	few	TGTGCCAGCAGCGTAGGAACCATTTTGACAGGGGTTGGCGGGGAGCTGTTTTTT	CASSVGTILTGVGGELFF
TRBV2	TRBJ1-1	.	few	TGTGCCAGCAGACTGACAACTGAAGCTTTCTTT	CASRLTTEAFF
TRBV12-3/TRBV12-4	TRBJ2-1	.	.	TGTGCCAGCAGTACCACCGGGACGGCTTACAATGAGCAGTTCTTC	CASSTTGTAYNEQFF
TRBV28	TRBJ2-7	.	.	TGTGCCAGCAGTGGGGATTCGGACGGTACCTACGAGCAGTACTTC	CASSGDSDGTYEQYF
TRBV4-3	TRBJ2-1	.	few	TGCGCCAGCAGCCAAGATTTCAGGGTCAATGAGCAGTTCTTC	CASSQDFRVNEQFF
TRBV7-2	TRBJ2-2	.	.	TGTGCCAGCAGCTTAGGGCTCCCGAACACCGGGGAGCTGTTTTTT	CASSLGLPNTGELFF
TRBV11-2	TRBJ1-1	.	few	TGTGCCAGCAGCTTAGGTAAATGGAACACTGAAGCTTTCTTT	CASSLGKWNTEAFF
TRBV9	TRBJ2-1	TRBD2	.	TGTGCCAGCAGCCCCATGGTTAGCGGGGGGGACAATGAGCAGTTCTTC	CASSPMVSGGDNEQFF
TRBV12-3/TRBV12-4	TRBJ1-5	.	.	TGTGCCAGCAGTTTAGTTCGGGCGTCCTTGGGGAGGAATCAGCCCCAGCATTTT	CASSLVRASLGRNQPQHF
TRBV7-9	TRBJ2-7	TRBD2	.	TGTGCCAGCAGCTTAGGCCAGACGACTAGCGGGAGTGACGAGCAGTACTTC	CASSLGQTTSGSDEQYF
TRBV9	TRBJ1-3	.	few	TGTGCCAGCAGCGTAGGGCACTCTGGAAACACCATATATTTT	CASSVGHSGNTIYF
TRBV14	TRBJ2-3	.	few	TGTGCCAGCAGCCAAGAGGAGGGATTGGGTCTCCGGTATTTT	CASSQEEGLGLRYF
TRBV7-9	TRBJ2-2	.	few	TGTGCCAGCAGCGTTAGGAGAGGGTCGAACACCGGGGAGCTGTTTTTT	CASSVRRGSNTGELFF
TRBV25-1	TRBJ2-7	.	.	TGTGCCAGCAGTGGACCGATCTACGAGCAGTACTTC	CASSGPIYEQYF
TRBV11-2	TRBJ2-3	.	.	TGTGCCAGCAGCTTAGGACCCTTCACAGATACGCAGTATTTT	CASSLGPFTDTQYF
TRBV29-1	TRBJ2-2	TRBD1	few	TGCAGCGGACAGGGGGCGGACACCGGGGAGCTGTTTTTT	CSGQGADTGELFF
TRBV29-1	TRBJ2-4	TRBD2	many	TGCAGCGCCCGGGGGGACATTCAGTACTTC	CSARGDIQYF
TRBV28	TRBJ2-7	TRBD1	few	TGTGCCAGCAGTTACCCCAGGGGGCCCTACGAGCAGTACTTC	CASSYPRGPYEQYF
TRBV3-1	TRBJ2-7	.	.	TGTGCCAGCAGCCAAGAAGGCAGCGGAAGGGGGGTCTACGAGCAGTACTTC	CASSQEGSGRGVYEQYF
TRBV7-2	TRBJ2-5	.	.	TGTGCCAGCAGCTTAGAGGGTTCGGGGGTCCCCGTAGAGACCCAGTACTTC	CASSLEGSGVPVETQYF
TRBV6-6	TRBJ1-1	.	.	TGTGCCAGCACCCAACTTGGTGGTAGCACTGAAGCTTTCTTT	CASTQLGGSTEAFF
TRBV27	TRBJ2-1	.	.	TGTGCCAGCAGTGCTGTTGGGGGGAGCTCCTACAATGAGCAGTTCTTC	CASSAVGGSSYNEQFF
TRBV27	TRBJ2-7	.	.	TGTGCCAGCGAGCCCCGACGGGGACCATCCTACGAGCAGTACTTC	CASEPRRGPSYEQYF
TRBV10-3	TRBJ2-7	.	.	TGTGCCATCAGTGAGGGCATACAGGTCTACGCGCAGTACTTC	CAISEGIQVYAQYF
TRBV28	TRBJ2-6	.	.	TGTGCCAGCAGTTTATGGGAGTCTGGGGCCAACGTCCTGACTTTC	CASSLWESGANVLTF
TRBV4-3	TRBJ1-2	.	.	TGCGCCAGCAGCCAAGAACAGGGCCAAAGAAGGGGCTACACCTTC	CASSQEQGQRRGYTF
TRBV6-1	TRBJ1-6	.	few	TGTGCCAGCGACCCGGTCCTAGGCAATTCACCCCTCCACTTT	CASDPVLGNSPLHF
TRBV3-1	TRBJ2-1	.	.	TGTGCCAGCAGCCAAGTTTCGAGGATGGAGCAGTTCTTC	CASSQVSRMEQFF
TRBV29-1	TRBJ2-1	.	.	TGCAGCGTTGCGTCGGGGATGTATGAGCAGTTCTTC	CSVASGMYEQFF
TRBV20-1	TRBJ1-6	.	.	TGCAGTGCTAGGGAAACAGATTCACCCCTCCACTTT	CSARETDSPLHF
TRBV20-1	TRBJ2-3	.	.	TGCAGTGCTAGGACCCTTGGGACCGTCACAGATACGCAGTATTTT	CSARTLGTVTDTQYF
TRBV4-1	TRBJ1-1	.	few	TGCGCCAGCAGCCATCGACGGAAACAGGGGAACACTGAAGCTTTCTTT	CASSHRRKQGNTEAFF
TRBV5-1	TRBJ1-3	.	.	TGCGCCAGCAGCTCGGAGGGAAACACCATATATTTT	CASSSEGNTIYF
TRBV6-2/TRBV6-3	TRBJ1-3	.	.	TGTGCCGAAGAGGGCGGAAACACCATATATTTT	CAEEGGNTIYF
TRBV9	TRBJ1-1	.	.	TGTGCCAGCAGCCCCTTGAGGGGTGGTACTGAAGCTTTCTTT	CASSPLRGGTEAFF